The clone carrying this T cell receptor (beta chain) was seen many times. Its matching antigen is unknown. This record comes from a study of early T cells in non-severe SARS-CoV-2 infection. At the level of the study: The chains were unpaired, and the sequenced material was bulk RNA from unsorted whole blood.

Study-wide results and caveats: Private and CD4 specificities were missed by VDJdb matching, skewed to anti-spike CD8.

TCRdb analysed the 5' RACE reads with MiXCR anew, one entry per CDR3 protein. The data hold some 57,000 distinct CDR3 sequences, with about 5.6% observed a single time. The material sequenced was whole blood. The sequence derives from an adult who was a healthcare worker with PCR-confirmed SARS-CoV-2 infection or an uninfected control (not recorded which).

The CDR3 nucleotides are TGTGCCAGCAGCTTTCATCGGGCAAACACCGGGGAGCTGTTTTTT. Its protein is CASSFHRANTGELFF. The chain links TRBV7-2 to TRBJ2-2; D remains ambiguous. V gave up 3 bases and J gave up 2 bases, with 10 bases separating them. The germline V gene encodes CDR1 SGHTA and CDR2 FQGNSA. The CDR3 runs 15 residues.